This T cell receptor (beta chain) was captured in a study of vaccination effects on CD4 cells after COVID-19. Study context: Convalescent patient samples, from a couple of individuals, date to 16 days and one week before vaccination.

The V and J ends lost 4 bases and 0 bases, in that order; junction bases with no gene match: 4. The CDR3 length is 15 residues. CDR1 is LGHNA, CDR2 YNFKEQ, per germline. This table comes from immunoSEQ multiplex PCR, and its TCRdb copy is limited to in-frame clones, with some not included. This table holds tens of thousands of clones, under 75% found once. Within the ViraFEST assay, antigen-specific CD4+ T cells underwent expansion with viral peptide pools prior to sequencing. Scientists isolated CD4+ T cells after an approximately ten-day culture period ended. Between March and December 2020, the person had a SARS-CoV-2 infection that PCR confirmed. Turning to this clone: What it binds is not known.

This chain connects TRBV4-2 to TRBJ2-7; TRBD1 matches at 9 bases. The TCR was taken from a human donor who had a prior SARS-CoV-2 infection. The input for sequencing was CD4+ T cells from PBMCs cultured with a peptide pool, taken before COVID-19 vaccination. The CDR3 DNA sequence: TGTGCCAGCAGCCCGGTGGGACAGGGCTCCTACGAGCAGTACTTC. Its protein product is CASSPVGQGSYEQYF.